Following are 17 T cell receptor beta chains from one sample sequenced in a study of CXCR3-negative and CXCR3-positive naive CD8 T cells. UMI-tagged TRB cDNA libraries were built via 5' RACE. After re-calling the 5' RACE reads, TCRdb lists one entry per CDR3 protein, DNA absent. The sample holds roughly 48,000 distinct CDR3 sequences. The sequenced sample was memory CD8+ T cells from blood. These receptor sequences come from a human donor in good health. Some clones in this sample may be carry-over from other donors' samples.

This chain connects TRBV10-3 to TRBJ1-1. CDR3 length: 15 residues. Germline V gene lookup returns CDR1 ENHRY and CDR2 SYGVKD. The CDR3 is CAISESQEANTEAFF.

The genes are TRBV20-1 and TRBJ1-1; TCRdb names TRBD1, which stays unverified in the absence of DNA. The CDR3 sequence is 15 residues long. Germline V CDR1 and CDR2: DFQATT, SNEGSKA (reference sequence). The CDR3 sequence is CSARGVGQGETEAFF.

The chain carries TRBV12-3 or TRBV12-4 and TRBJ2-3; TCRdb's assignment of TRBD1 cannot be checked, as there is no DNA. CDR3 length: 13 amino acids. Here the CDR3 reads CASSPAGVDTQYF.

The chain links TRBV7-9 to TRBJ2-7. Germline V gene data show CDR1 as SEHNR and CDR2 as FQNEAQ (reference sequence). The CDR3 has 16 residues. The CDR3 spells CASSSTKIQNSYEQYF.

V usage is TRBV7-6 and J usage is TRBJ2-7; TCRdb proposes TRBD1, but this gene call is untestable without DNA. In germline, CDR1 is SGHVS, CDR2 FNYEAQ. CDR3 length: 15 residues. CDR3 amino acids: CASSPRQGDFYEQYF. Full variable domain (rest looked up from reference TRBV7-6 and TRBJ2-7): GAGVSQSPRYKVTKRGQDVALRCDPISGHVSLYWYRQALGQGPEFLTYFNYEAQQDKSGLPNDRFSAERPEGSISTLTIQRTEQRDSAMYRCASSPRQGDFYEQYFGPGTRLTVT.

The chain joins TRBV5-4 to TRBJ2-7; the TRBD1 assignment by TCRdb is unverifiable without DNA. This CDR3 is built from 12 residues. Germline-derived CDR1 and CDR2 are SGHNT and YYREEE (reference sequence). The CDR3: CASSFGTYEQYF.

The chain uses TRBV20-1 and TRBJ2-7; the D call of TRBD2 rests on TCRdb alone, since no DNA is present to check it. CDR1 DFQATT and CDR2 SNEGSKA come from the germline V gene (reference sequence). The CDR3 runs 13 residues. The CDR3 loop reads CSAFTSGTYEQYF.

This chain joins TRBV28 and TRBJ2-7; as DNA is missing, the TRBD2 call by TCRdb cannot be tested. In germline, CDR1 is MDHEN, CDR2 SYDVKM. The CDR3 runs 16 residues. The CDR3 loop is CASSFARGGAGYEQYF.

The chain couples TRBV12-3 or TRBV12-4 to TRBJ1-5. There are 14 residues in the CDR3. CDR3 sequence reads: CASSFTDSNQPQHF.

The chain combines TRBV30 with TRBJ2-7. The CDR3 extends over 11 amino acids. The V gene's germline CDR1 is GTSNPN and CDR2 SVGIG (reference sequence). This chain's CDR3 is CAWSGGYEQYF.

The chain has TRBV7-9 and TRBJ2-5; TCRdb proposes TRBD1, but this gene call is untestable without DNA. Per germline, CDR1 SEHNR and CDR2 FQNEAQ (reference sequence). This CDR3 spans 18 amino acids. This CDR3 reads CASSLPLRGQGAMETQYF.

This rearrangement joins TRBV19 to TRBJ2-1. There are 15 residues in the CDR3. Per the germline V gene, CDR1 is LNHDA and CDR2 is SQIVND (reference sequence). The chain's CDR3 is CASSIDPLMYNEQFF.

The chain links TRBV7-2 to TRBJ2-1; as DNA is missing, the TRBD2 call by TCRdb cannot be tested. CDR3 size: 18 residues. CDR1 SGHTA and CDR2 FQGNSA come from the germline V gene. The CDR3 here is CASSLGASGGPALGEQFF.

V and J are TRBV7-2 and TRBJ2-2; the D call of TRBD2 rests on TCRdb alone, since no DNA is present to check it. This CDR3 spans 17 amino acids. Per germline, CDR1 SGHTA and CDR2 FQGNSA. Here the CDR3 reads CASSPNSGRAHTGELFF.

The CDR3 loop reads CASSLHPGAYEQYF. V gene TRBV5-4 combines with J gene TRBJ2-7; lacking DNA, the TRBD1 call made by TCRdb goes unchecked. Germline lookup yields CDR1 SGHNT and CDR2 YYREEE (reference sequence). The CDR3 sequence is 14 residues long. Variable domain in full (rest from reference TRBV5-4 and TRBJ2-7): ETGVTQSPTHLIKTRGQQVTLRCSSQSGHNTVSWYQQALGQGPQFIFQYYREEENGRGNFPPRFSGLQFPNYSSELNVNALELDDSALYLCASSLHPGAYEQYFGPGTRLTVT.

The V gene is TRBV5-6, the J gene TRBJ1-2; TCRdb reports TRBD1, a call that lacks DNA to check it against. The CDR3 totals 14 residues. Germline V gene data show CDR1 as SGHDT and CDR2 as YYEEEE. The CDR3 loop reads CASSTGTASSGYTF.

The chain links TRBV6-1 to TRBJ1-2; TCRdb's D call of TRBD1 is untestable without DNA. CDR3 size: 16 residues. Germline CDR1 and CDR2: MNHNS and SASEGT. CDR3 protein: CASTPRGLGGNYGYTF.